This TCR beta chain was sequenced during a study of blood T cell repertoires in COVID-19. Study details: In each case, the material was cDNA or gDNA derived from T cells, B-cell-depleted T cells, or PBMCs.

The CDR3 sequence is 15 residues long. Per germline, CDR1 GTSNPN and CDR2 SVGIG (reference sequence). Trimming removed 1 base at V and 5 bases at J, with 15 bases between. Clones were read by immunoSEQ multiplex PCR, and TCRdb kept only the in-frame ones, dropping some. The repertoire has some 290,000 clones, approximately 87% of them found once; the top ten carry less than 3.5%. The genes are TRBV30 and TRBJ2-1; D might be TRBD2 (7 bases). The receptor was derived from a woman aged 25 to 39 with COVID-19, enrolled during active disease. Input material: peripheral blood. The CDR3 is CAWSGGGVRDNEQFF. Written as DNA, the CDR3 is TGTGCCTGGAGTGGGGGGGGCGTACGGGACAATGAGCAGTTCTTC.